This entry describes one T cell receptor beta chain. Its antigen is undetermined. The data were taken from a study of T cell responses to AZD1222 COVID-19 vaccine. The repertoire was sequenced with immunoSEQ multiplex PCR; TCRdb's copy has only in-frame clones and lacks some. The sample holds roughly 190,000 clones, around 94% seen once. Overall study findings and caveats: Every sample of the repertoires postdated the peak T cell response. Nearly half of the spike-specific TCRs reportedly recognize variant regions that carry no mutations. Clonal diversity may have been underestimated, and the donors were mostly white British, with more females than males.

The CDR3 totals 15 residues. J lost 8 bases, V lost 3 bases, and 10 bases had no gene match. Germline V gene data show CDR1 as LGHDT and CDR2 as YNNKEL (reference sequence). This specimen consisted of peripheral blood, obtained 28 days after the second dose of the MenACWY control vaccine. The clonotype originates from an adult who received the MenACWY meningococcal vaccine as a control. V gene TRBV3-1 (or the pseudogene TRBV3-2) combines with J gene TRBJ1-2; TRBD1 aligns across 9 bases. The CDR3 sequence is CASSHGSQGARGYTF. The CDR3, as DNA: TGTGCCAGCAGCCACGGGTCACAGGGGGCGCGAGGCTACACCTTC.